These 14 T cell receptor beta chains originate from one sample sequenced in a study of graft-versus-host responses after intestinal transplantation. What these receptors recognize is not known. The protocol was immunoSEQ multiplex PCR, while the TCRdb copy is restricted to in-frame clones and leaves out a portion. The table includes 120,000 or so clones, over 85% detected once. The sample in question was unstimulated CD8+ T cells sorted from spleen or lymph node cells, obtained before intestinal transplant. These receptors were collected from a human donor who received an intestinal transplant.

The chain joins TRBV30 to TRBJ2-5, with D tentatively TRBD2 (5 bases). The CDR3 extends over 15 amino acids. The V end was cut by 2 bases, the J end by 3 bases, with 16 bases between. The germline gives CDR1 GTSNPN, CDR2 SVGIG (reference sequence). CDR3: CAWSSGVGSEETQYF. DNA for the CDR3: TGTGCCTGGAGTTCCGGGGTGGGGAGCGAAGAGACCCAGTACTTC.

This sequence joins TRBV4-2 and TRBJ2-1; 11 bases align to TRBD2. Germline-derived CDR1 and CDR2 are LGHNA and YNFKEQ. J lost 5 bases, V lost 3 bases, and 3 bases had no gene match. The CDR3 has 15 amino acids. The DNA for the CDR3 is TGTGCCAGCAGCCAGCCGGGACTAGCGGACAATGAGCAGTTCTTC. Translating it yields CASSQPGLADNEQFF.

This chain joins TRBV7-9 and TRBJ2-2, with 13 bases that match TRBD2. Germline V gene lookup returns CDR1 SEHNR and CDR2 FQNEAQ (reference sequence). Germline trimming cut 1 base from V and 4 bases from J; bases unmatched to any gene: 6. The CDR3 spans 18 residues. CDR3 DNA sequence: TGTGCCAGCAGCTTAGGGACTAGCGGGAGCATTGTCACCGGGGAGCTGTTTTTT. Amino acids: CASSLGTSGSIVTGELFF. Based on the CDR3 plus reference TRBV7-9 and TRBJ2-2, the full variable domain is DTGVSQNPRHKITKRGQNVTFRCDPISEHNRLYWYRQTLGQGPEFLTYFQNEAQLEKSRLLSDRFSAERPKGSFSTLEIQRTEQGDSAMYLCASSLGTSGSIVTGELFFGEGSRLTVL.

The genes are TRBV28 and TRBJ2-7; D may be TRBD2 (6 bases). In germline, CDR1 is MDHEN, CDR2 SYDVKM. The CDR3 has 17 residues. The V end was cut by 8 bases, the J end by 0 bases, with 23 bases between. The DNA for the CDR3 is TGTGCCAGCGGCCGAGACCCCTATGCGGGGTACTCCTACGAGCAGTACTTC. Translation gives CASGRDPYAGYSYEQYF.

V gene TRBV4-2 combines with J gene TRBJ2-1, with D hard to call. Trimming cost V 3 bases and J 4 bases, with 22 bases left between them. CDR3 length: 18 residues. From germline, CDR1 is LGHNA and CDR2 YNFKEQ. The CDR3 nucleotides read TGTGCCAGCAGCCACCCCAATGTAGGCTTAACGTCGTACAATGAGCAGTTCTTC. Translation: CASSHPNVGLTSYNEQFF.

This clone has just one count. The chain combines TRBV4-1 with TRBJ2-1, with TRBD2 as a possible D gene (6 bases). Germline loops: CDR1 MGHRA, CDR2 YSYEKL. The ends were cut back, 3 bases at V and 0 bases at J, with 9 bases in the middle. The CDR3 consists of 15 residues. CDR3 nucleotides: TGCGCCAGCAGCCAGGAGGGGAACTCCTACAATGAGCAGTTCTTC. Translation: CASSQEGNSYNEQFF.

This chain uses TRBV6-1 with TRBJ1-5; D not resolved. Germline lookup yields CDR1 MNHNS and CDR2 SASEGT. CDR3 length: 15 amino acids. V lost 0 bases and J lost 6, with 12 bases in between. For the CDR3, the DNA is TGTGCCAGCAGTGAAGCCGTACAGTGGGTTCAGCCCCAGCATTTT. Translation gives CASSEAVQWVQPQHF.

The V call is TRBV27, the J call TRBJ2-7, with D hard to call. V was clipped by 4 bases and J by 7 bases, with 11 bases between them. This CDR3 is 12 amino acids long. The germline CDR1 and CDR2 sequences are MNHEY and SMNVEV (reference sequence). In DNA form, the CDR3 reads TGTGCCAGCAGTTATGGGATGGGAGAGCAGTACTTC. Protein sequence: CASSYGMGEQYF.

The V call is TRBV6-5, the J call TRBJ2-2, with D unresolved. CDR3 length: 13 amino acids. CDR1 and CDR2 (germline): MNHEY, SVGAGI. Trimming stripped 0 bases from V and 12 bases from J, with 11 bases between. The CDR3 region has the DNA TGTGCCAGCAGTTACTCTCTTGCCTGGCAGCTGTTTTTT. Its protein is CASSYSLAWQLFF.

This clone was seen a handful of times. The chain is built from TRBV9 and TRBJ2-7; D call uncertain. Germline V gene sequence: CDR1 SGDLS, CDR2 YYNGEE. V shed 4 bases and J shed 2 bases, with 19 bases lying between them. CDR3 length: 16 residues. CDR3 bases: TGTGCCAGCAGCCTCGGGCGAAACGAGGCTACCTACGAGCAGTACTTC. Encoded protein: CASSLGRNEATYEQYF.

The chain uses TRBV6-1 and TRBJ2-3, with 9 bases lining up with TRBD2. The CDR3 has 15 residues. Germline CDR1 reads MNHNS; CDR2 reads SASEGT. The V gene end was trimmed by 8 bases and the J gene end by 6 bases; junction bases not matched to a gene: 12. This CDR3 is CASRSGTSMRDTQYF. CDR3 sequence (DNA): TGTGCCAGCCGAAGCGGGACTAGCATGAGGGATACGCAGTATTTT.

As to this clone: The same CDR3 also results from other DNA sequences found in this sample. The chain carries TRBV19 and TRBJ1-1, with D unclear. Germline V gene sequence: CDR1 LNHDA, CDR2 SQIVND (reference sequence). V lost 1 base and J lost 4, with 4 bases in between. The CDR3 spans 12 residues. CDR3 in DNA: TGTGCCAGTAGTATAGGACTCACTGAAGCTTTCTTT. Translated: CASSIGLTEAFF. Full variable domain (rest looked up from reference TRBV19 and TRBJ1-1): DGGITQSPKYLFRKEGQNVTLSCEQNLNHDAMYWYRQDPGQGLRLIYYSQIVNDFQKGDIAEGYSVSREKKESFPLTVTSAQKNPTAFYLCASSIGLTEAFFGQGTRLTVV.

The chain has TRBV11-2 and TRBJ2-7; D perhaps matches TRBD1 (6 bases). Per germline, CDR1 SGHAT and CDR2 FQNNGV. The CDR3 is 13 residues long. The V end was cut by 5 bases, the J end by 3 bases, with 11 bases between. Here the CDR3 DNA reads TGTGCCAGCAGCCCAGGGGCCAACTACGAGCAGTACTTC. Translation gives CASSPGANYEQYF.

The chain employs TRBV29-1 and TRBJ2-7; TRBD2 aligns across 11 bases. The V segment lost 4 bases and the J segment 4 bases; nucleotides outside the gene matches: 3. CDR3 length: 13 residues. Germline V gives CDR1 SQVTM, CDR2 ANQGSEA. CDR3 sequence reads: CSVGGTSGYEQYF. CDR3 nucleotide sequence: TGCAGCGTTGGGGGGACTAGCGGTTACGAGCAGTACTTC.